This T cell receptor beta chain originates from a study of blood T cells in healthy people across ages. Study-level points and caveats: With naive T cell percentage, TCR beta diversity showed a strong correlation.

As for this clonotype: Its cognate antigen is unknown.

A J-beta primer mix and a sample-barcoded 5' primer were used in a second PCR of about 6 to 12 cycles. TCRdb recomputed calls from the 5' RACE reads with MiXCR, one row per CDR3 protein. Of 700,000 to 1,000,000 distinct CDR3 sequences in the sample, about 42% were seen once. The CDR3 has 16 residues. V shed 0 bases and J 7 bases; nucleotides not matched to a gene: 11. Germline V lookup: CDR1 LGHNA, CDR2 YSLEER. The V call is TRBV4-3, the J call TRBJ2-7, with 8 bases matching TRBD2. The TCR comes from a man aged 55 to 70 in good health. Sequenced material: blood. As DNA, the CDR3 is TGCGCCAGCAGCCAAGACATCCGGGGGGGCCGGAATGAGCAGTACTTC. Amino acids: CASSQDIRGGRNEQYF.